The 10 T cell receptor beta chains reported below all come from one sample, sequenced in a study of regulatory T cells in long-lasting Graves disease. Time point in this sample: newly diagnosed GD, antithyroid drugs for less than 3 months. Construction of the TCR library relied on RNA isolated from PBMCs. The TCR beta library used iRepertoire HTBI primers with Arm-PCR amplification of CDR3. MiXCR was run by TCRdb on the multiplex PCR reads, yielding one entry per CDR3 protein. The sample has hundreds of thousands of distinct CDR3 sequences, approximately 12% seen once. These data are also associated with another study on T cells in Graves' hyperthyroidism and ophthalmopathy.

Here the sequenced sample was peripheral blood mononuclear cells (PBMCs), taken at new diagnosis, from a patient treated with antithyroid drugs. Receptors were obtained from a man in his thirties or forties with Graves disease.

The CDR3 sequence: CSAREAGQSNQPQHF. The CDR3 DNA sequence: TGCAGTGCTAGAGAGGCGGGGCAGAGCAATCAGCCCCAGCATTTT. The chain couples TRBV20-1 to TRBJ1-5, with D tentatively TRBD1 (5 bases). This CDR3 has 15 amino acids. Germline CDR1 reads DFQATT; CDR2 reads SNEGSKA (reference sequence). The V end lost 0 bases, the J end lost 1 base, and 10 bases lay between the germline ends.

There are many counts of this clonotype. This rearrangement joins TRBV27 to TRBJ1-1, with TRBD1 identical over 7 bases. The CDR3 runs 15 residues. Trimming removed 5 bases from V and 1 base from J; junction bases left unmatched: 7. Per germline, CDR1 MNHEY and CDR2 SMNVEV (reference sequence). The CDR3 DNA reads as TGTGCCAGCAGTCGAACAGGGGCCCGGAACACTGAAGCTTTCTTT. This translates into CASSRTGARNTEAFF.

Concerning this clonotype itself: It differs at one base from a far larger clone, so likely a read error. The rearrangement joins TRBV30 to TRBJ2-4; D remains unclear. Germline CDR1 and CDR2: GTSNPN and SVGIG (reference sequence). The CDR3 length is 12 residues. CDR3 nucleotide sequence: TGTGCCTGGAGTACGACCACAAATGAGCAGCTCTTC. This encodes CAWSTTTNEQLF.

Points on this clonotype: A far larger clone is one base from this, pointing to a likely read error. The V and J genes are TRBV3-1 and TRBJ2-1, with D possibly being TRBD1 (6 bases). V lost 8 bases, J lost 10 bases, and 12 bases lay in between. The V gene's germline CDR1 is LGHDT and CDR2 YNNKEL (reference sequence). The CDR3 loop spans 11 amino acids. The CDR3 nucleotides are TGTGCCAGCCGAGGGGGATACGAGCAGTTCTTC. Amino acids: CASRGGYEQFF.

The V gene is TRBV9, the J gene TRBJ2-6; TRBD2 matches at 9 bases. This CDR3 is built from 23 residues. V trimming: 3 bases; J trimming: 1 base; junction bases outside the gene matches: 23. Germline loops: CDR1 SGDLS, CDR2 YYNGEE. The CDR3 loop is CASSDNEDSGRRELPSGANVLTF. Here the CDR3 DNA reads TGTGCCAGCAGCGATAATGAGGACAGCGGGAGGAGGGAGTTACCTTCTGGGGCCAACGTCCTGACTTTC. The variable domain in full, completed from reference TRBV9 and TRBJ2-6, reads DSGVTQTPKHLITATGQRVTLRCSPRSGDLSVYWYQQSLDQGLQFLIQYYNGEERAKGNILERFSAQQFPDLHSELNLSSLELGDSALYFCASSDNEDSGRRELPSGANVLTFGAGSRLTVL.

This clonotype was seen ten or more times. The chain links TRBV5-1 to TRBJ2-3; 7 nucleotides agree with TRBD1. CDR3 length: 14 amino acids. The germline V gene encodes CDR1 SGHRS and CDR2 YFSETQ. After removal of 3 bases from V and 7 bases from J, the junction contained 8 bases not matched to a gene. The CDR3 DNA sequence: TGCGCCAGCAGCTCATATCCGACAGGGTATACGCAGTATTTT. This translates into CASSSYPTGYTQYF.

In its sample, this clonotype was seen many times. The chain has TRBV20-1 and TRBJ2-7, with 7 positions matching TRBD2. The ends lost 3 bases at V and 0 bases at J; junction bases unmatched: 8. The CDR3 is 15 residues long. Germline V gene sequence: CDR1 DFQATT, CDR2 SNEGSKA (reference sequence). The CDR3 DNA follows: TGCAGTGCTAGCCCGATGCGGGACTACTCCTACGAGCAGTACTTC. As protein: CSASPMRDYSYEQYF.

This clonotype was counted many times. This chain connects TRBV19 to TRBJ1-5; TRBD1 matches at 7 bases. The V segment lost 9 bases and the J segment 3 bases; nucleotides outside the gene matches: 8. CDR3 length equals 14 residues. CDR1 LNHDA and CDR2 SQIVND come from the germline V gene (reference sequence). The CDR3 nucleotides read TGTGCCAGCGGGGACAGCGGGATCAATCAGCCCCAGCATTTT. The encoded protein is CASGDSGINQPQHF.

Many counts were recorded for this clonotype. The CDR3 DNA sequence: TGCAGTGCTAGAGGGGGGGGGGAAAAACTGTTTTTT. Its translation: CSARGGGEKLFF. V is TRBV20-1 and J is TRBJ1-4, with D perhaps TRBD1 (5 bases). Per the germline V gene, CDR1 is DFQATT and CDR2 is SNEGSKA (reference sequence). V was cut by 1 base and J by 8 bases, with 8 bases left in between. The CDR3 has 12 amino acids.

This clonotype was seen at least ten times. This chain uses TRBV27 with TRBJ1-1; TRBD1 aligns across 9 bases. Looked up from germline, CDR1 is MNHEY and CDR2 is SMNVEV (reference sequence). CDR3 length: 15 amino acids. The V and J ends lost 6 bases and 0 bases, in that order; junction bases with no gene match: 5. CDR3 DNA sequence: TGTGCCAGCAGACGAGGGACAGGGATGAACACTGAAGCTTTCTTT. Encoded protein: CASRRGTGMNTEAFF.